Shown below are 28 T cell receptor beta chains from a single sample sequenced in a study of cytomegalovirus exposure and HLA in healthy donors. 13 Jbeta primers and 60 Vbeta primers were used for the PCR. Generated by immunoSEQ multiplex PCR, the TCRdb table keeps only in-frame clones and is missing some. This table has about 120,000 clones, around 79% appearing once. Specimen: PBMCs. Receptors were obtained from a woman in her 40s in good health and CMV-seronegative.

The rearrangement joins TRBV27 to TRBJ1-1, with 7 bases lining up with TRBD1. V shed 6 bases, J shed 8 bases, and the junction held 6 bases outside the gene matches. The germline gives CDR1 MNHEY, CDR2 SMNVEV (reference sequence). The CDR3 length is 12 residues. CDR3 nucleotides: TGTGCCAGCAGCCAACCCAGGGGGGAAGCTTTCTTT. Amino acid sequence: CASSQPRGEAFF.

The gene calls are TRBV2 and TRBJ2-7; D possibly corresponds to TRBD1 (6 bases). The CDR3 is 13 residues long. Per germline, CDR1 SNHLY and CDR2 FYNNEI. Trimming took 7 bases from V and 2 from J, leaving 12 bases between them. This chain's CDR3 is CASNEGQTYEQYF. The CDR3 coding sequence is TGTGCCAGCAACGAAGGACAGACCTACGAGCAGTACTTC.

In this sample, this clone turned up a few times. The rearrangement uses TRBV4-2 and TRBJ2-1; 9 bases align to TRBD2. Germline-derived CDR1 and CDR2 are LGHNA and YNFKEQ. The trim removed 3 bases at V and 8 bases at J, leaving 11 bases unmatched. The CDR3 consists of 16 residues. As DNA, the CDR3 is TGTGCCAGCAGCCACAAGCGGGAGGCGGGGGGGGATGAGCAGTTCTTC. Its protein is CASSHKREAGGDEQFF.

The rearrangement uses TRBV5-1 and TRBJ2-5, with TRBD1 matching over 9 bases. There are 14 residues in the CDR3. The germline CDR1 and CDR2 sequences are SGHRS and YFSETQ. V trimming: 4 bases; J trimming: 5 bases; junction bases outside the gene matches: 6. CDR3 bases: TGCGCCAGCAGCCCGGGGACAGGGAGGGAGACCCAGTACTTC. This encodes CASSPGTGRETQYF.

A single count supports this clone. The chain is built from TRBV28 and TRBJ1-2, with TRBD1 matching over 10 bases. J gave up 7 bases and V 7 bases, and 9 bases lay outside the gene matches. CDR1 and CDR2 (germline): MDHEN, SYDVKM. The CDR3 totals 14 residues. CDR3 coding DNA: TGTGCCAGCAATCGACAGGGGGCCATTGTTGGCTACACCTTC. This encodes CASNRQGAIVGYTF.

This chain joins TRBV27 and TRBJ2-6, with D perhaps TRBD1 (6 bases). V was pared by 4 bases and J by 0 bases, with 7 bases between. This CDR3 comprises 15 residues. CDR1 MNHEY and CDR2 SMNVEV come from the germline V gene (reference sequence). The CDR3 nucleotides read TGTGCCAGCAGTTCCAGGGGCTCTGGGGCCAACGTCCTGACTTTC. Translating it yields CASSSRGSGANVLTF. Variable domain in full (rest from reference TRBV27 and TRBJ2-6): EAQVTQNPRYLITVTGKKLTVTCSQNMNHEYMSWYRQDPGLGLRQIYYSMNVEVTDKGDVPEGYKVSRKEKRNFPLILESPSPNQTSLYFCASSSRGSGANVLTFGAGSRLTVL.

This rearrangement joins TRBV5-1 to TRBJ2-5; D possibly corresponds to TRBD1 (7 bases). Trimming cost V 4 bases and J 2 bases, with 21 bases left between them. Germline V gene sequence: CDR1 SGHRS, CDR2 YFSETQ. This CDR3 contains 17 residues. In DNA, the CDR3 is TGCGCCAGCAGCCCCGGGCTGGCGGGACAGCTACAAGAGACCCAGTACTTC. This encodes CASSPGLAGQLQETQYF.

The chain employs TRBV19 and TRBJ2-1; D is perhaps TRBD2 (5 bases). The germline CDR1 and CDR2 sequences are LNHDA and SQIVND (reference sequence). The CDR3 is made up of 14 amino acids. V lost 0 bases and J 8 bases, leaving 11 bases between the germline ends. This chain's CDR3 is CASSIDTSFYEQFF. The CDR3 coding sequence is TGTGCCAGTAGTATAGACACTAGTTTCTATGAGCAGTTCTTC.

This sequence joins TRBV2 and TRBJ2-7; 11 bases fit TRBD1. Per the germline V gene, CDR1 is SNHLY and CDR2 is FYNNEI. Unmatched junction bases numbered 3, after V lost 5 bases and J lost 3 bases. CDR3 length equals 14 residues. The CDR3 DNA reads TGTGCCAGCAGTCCGGGACAGGGGGGCTACGAGCAGTACTTC. Translating it yields CASSPGQGGYEQYF.

In DNA, the CDR3 is TGTGCCAGCAGAGAAACAGGGCCCTTCAATAGCAATCAGCCCCAGCATTTT. Its protein is CASRETGPFNSNQPQHF. The chain joins TRBV27 to TRBJ1-5; D perhaps matches TRBD1 (6 bases). The V end lost 6 bases, the J end lost 0 bases, and 18 bases lay between the germline ends. Germline V gene sequence: CDR1 MNHEY, CDR2 SMNVEV (reference sequence). This CDR3 region has 17 residues.

The rearrangement uses TRBV2 and TRBJ1-1; D call uncertain. V was trimmed by 4 bases and J by 4 bases, leaving 13 bases between them. Germline lookup yields CDR1 SNHLY and CDR2 FYNNEI. CDR3 length: 14 residues. CDR3 sequence: CASSVELLGTEAFF. The CDR3 coding sequence is TGTGCCAGCAGTGTCGAGCTACTAGGCACTGAAGCTTTCTTT.

The rearrangement uses TRBV4-1 and TRBJ2-1, with 11 bases lining up with TRBD2. V gave up 4 bases and J gave up 6 bases; unmatched junction bases: 14. The CDR3 is made up of 18 amino acids. CDR1 and CDR2 (germline): MGHRA, YSYEKL. The CDR3 DNA reads TGCGCCAGCAGCCTTTCCGGGGGTAGCGGGAGGGAGGGCAATGAGCAGTTCTTC. Protein sequence: CASSLSGGSGREGNEQFF.

This chain links TRBV11-2 with TRBJ1-2; a weak D match, TRBD1 (5 bases). The CDR3 covers 15 residues. The V gene lost 0 bases and the J gene lost 0 bases, with 8 bases spanning the gap. The V gene's germline CDR1 is SGHAT and CDR2 FQNNGV. The CDR3 here is CASSLDRGPNYGYTF. CDR3 coding DNA: TGTGCCAGCAGCTTAGATAGGGGCCCTAACTATGGCTACACCTTC.

The CDR3 nucleotides are TGTGCCAGCAGCCGAACTTCGGTTGGCCTGAGGAACCTTTACAATGAGCAGTTCTTC. Amino acids: CASSRTSVGLRNLYNEQFF. V is TRBV27 and J is TRBJ2-1, with D hard to call. The CDR3 totals 19 residues. V was trimmed by 6 bases and J by 4 bases, leaving 28 bases between them. The germline V gene has CDR1 MNHEY and CDR2 SMNVEV (reference sequence).

The rearrangement links TRBV4-3 to TRBJ1-2, with D maybe TRBD1 (5 bases). CDR1 and CDR2 from the germline V gene are LGHNA and YSLEER. The CDR3 contains 16 residues. The V gene lost 0 bases and the J gene lost 5 bases, with 16 bases spanning the gap. The CDR3: CASSQDPGGGGYGYTF. The CDR3 DNA sequence: TGCGCCAGCAGCCAAGATCCCGGGGGAGGAGGTTATGGCTACACCTTC.

This chain uses TRBV10-2 with TRBJ1-5; 7 nucleotides agree with TRBD1. The J segment lost 4 bases and the V segment lost 0 bases, leaving 3 bases of the junction unmatched. CDR1 WSHSY and CDR2 SAAADI come from the germline V gene. This CDR3 region has 15 residues. CDR3 bases: TGCGCCAGCAGTGAGTCTGCCAGGGGGAATCAGCCCCAGCATTTT. Translating it yields CASSESARGNQPQHF.

V is TRBV10-1 and J is TRBJ2-7; TRBD1 matches 10 bases. Germline assignment: CDR1 WNHNN and CDR2 SYGVQD (reference sequence). With 6 bases clipped from V and 3 bases from J, the junction kept 5 bases outside the gene matches. The CDR3 runs to 14 residues. CDR3 sequence reads: CASSPGQGLYEQYF. The DNA of the CDR3 is TGCGCCAGCAGCCCGGGACAGGGGCTCTACGAGCAGTACTTC.

In this sample, this clone turned up a few times. The chain is built from TRBV28 and TRBJ1-5; a possible D gene is TRBD1 (6 bases). With 6 bases removed from V and 1 base from J, the gap between germline ends came to 13 bases. CDR3 length: 15 residues. Germline values: CDR1 MDHEN, CDR2 SYDVKM. Here the CDR3 reads CASRYRVLSNQPQHF. CDR3 DNA sequence: TGTGCCAGCAGATACAGGGTTCTCAGCAATCAGCCCCAGCATTTT.

V and J are TRBV6-5 and TRBJ1-2; maybe TRBD1 (5 bases). The CDR3 runs 11 residues. Germline V CDR1 and CDR2: MNHEY, SVGAGI. CDR3 coding DNA: TGTGCTGTCAGGGAGGCCTATGGCTACACCTTC. Protein product: CAVREAYGYTF.

This clone was counted a few times. This chain links TRBV25-1 with TRBJ2-2; TRBD2 matches at 14 bases. The V segment lost 6 bases and the J segment 5 bases; nucleotides outside the gene matches: 2. The CDR3 contains 15 residues. Germline V CDR1 and CDR2: MGHDK, SYGVNS. CDR3 coding DNA: TGTGCCAGCAGCGGACTAGCGGGAGGTACCGGGGAGCTGTTTTTT. This codes for CASSGLAGGTGELFF.

The chain employs TRBV29-1 and TRBJ2-4, with TRBD2 matching 8 bases. The V gene end was trimmed by 6 bases and the J gene end by 15 bases; junction bases not matched to a gene: 10. CDR1 is SQVTM and CDR2 is ANQGSEA in the germline V gene. The CDR3 extends over 11 amino acids. CDR3 sequence reads: CSVAGTRGSYF. CDR3 DNA sequence: TGCAGCGTCGCCGGGACTAGGGGTTCGTACTTC.

The rearrangement uses TRBV7-2 and TRBJ2-3, with 8 bases that match TRBD2. Germline-derived CDR1 and CDR2 are SGHTA and FQGNSA. The CDR3 length is 17 residues. Trimming cost V 2 bases and J 2 bases; bases outside gene matches: 9. CDR3 bases: TGTGCCAGCAGCTTATATCCGGGGGGGGCTAACACAGATACGCAGTATTTT. This translates into CASSLYPGGANTDTQYF.

This chain connects TRBV28 to TRBJ2-7; TRBD2 aligns across 13 bases. This CDR3 is built from 14 residues. Germline V gene lookup returns CDR1 MDHEN and CDR2 SYDVKM. Trimming cost V 7 bases and J 9 bases; bases outside gene matches: 9. The CDR3 coding sequence is TGTGCCAGCACCCGGACTAGCGGGGGCCCTCGGCAGTACTTC. It codes for CASTRTSGGPRQYF.

CDR3 region: CASSFKGTLTGELFF. In DNA form, the CDR3 reads TGCGCCAGCAGCTTTAAGGGGACACTCACCGGGGAGCTGTTTTTT. The chain links TRBV5-1 to TRBJ2-2, with D possibly being TRBD1 (6 bases). The CDR3 runs 15 residues. The germline V gene has CDR1 SGHRS and CDR2 YFSETQ. V lost 2 bases and J 4 bases, leaving 12 bases between the germline ends.

This sequence joins TRBV28 and TRBJ1-2, with no clear D. In germline, CDR1 is MDHEN, CDR2 SYDVKM. Trimming stripped 2 bases from V and 0 bases from J, with 7 bases between. There are 14 residues in the CDR3. The CDR3 DNA is TGTGCCAGCAGTTTAAAGTTAGCTAACTATGGCTACACCTTC. This translates into CASSLKLANYGYTF.

The gene calls are TRBV19 and TRBJ1-2, with TRBD1 matching over 12 bases. CDR1 and CDR2 (germline): LNHDA, SQIVND (reference sequence). The V segment lost 7 bases and the J segment 7 bases; nucleotides outside the gene matches: 10. The CDR3 totals 15 residues. The CDR3 DNA follows: TGTGCCAGTAATACCCTGGGACAGGGGGCGAGTGGCTACACCTTC. It is translated as CASNTLGQGASGYTF.

This chain links TRBV2 with TRBJ1-1; 9 nucleotides line up with TRBD1. J lost 3 bases, V lost 6 bases, and 23 bases had no gene match. The germline V gene encodes CDR1 SNHLY and CDR2 FYNNEI. The CDR3 is made up of 20 amino acids. DNA for the CDR3: TGTGCCAGCAGACACCGGGACAGGGCCTACTCTTCCCCAGCGGACACTGAAGCTTTCTTT. This translates into CASRHRDRAYSSPADTEAFF. Together with reference TRBV2 and TRBJ1-1, the CDR3 gives the full variable domain: EPEVTQTPSHQVTQMGQEVILRCVPISNHLYFYWYRQILGQKVEFLVSFYNNEISEKSEIFDDQFSVERPDGSNFTLKIRSTKLEDSAMYFCASRHRDRAYSSPADTEAFFGQGTRLTVV.

The V gene is TRBV5-1, the J gene TRBJ2-3; D remains ambiguous. Germline CDR1 and CDR2: SGHRS and YFSETQ. This CDR3 is 13 amino acids long. V lost 6 bases, J lost 4 bases, and 12 bases lay in between. In nucleotides, the CDR3 is TGCGCCAGCACCCGGGTCGGAGCAGATACGCAGTATTTT. Translation gives CASTRVGADTQYF.